These T cell receptor beta chains were read from a single sample in a study of breast tumors, draining lymph nodes, adjacent tissues. TCRdb reprocessed the multiplex PCR reads via MiXCR and lists one record per CDR3 protein. The sample lists some 130,000 distinct CDR3 sequences; approximately 20% were seen once. The sequencing input was axillary lymph node tissue. The origin of the receptors is a female donor with breast cancer. Some clones in this sample may be carry-over from other donors' samples. The CDR3 runs from the conserved cysteine through the conserved F or W. D genes are given only for firm matches. The listing skips clone size in some rows; elsewhere it reads once, few, many or a size class.

many	TRBJ2-7	NA	TRBV20-1	CSARTERGASYEQYF	TGCAGTGCTAGGACTGAACGGGGGGCATCCTACGAGCAGTACTTC
few	TRBJ2-1	NA	TRBV19	CASSIVRGGSYNEQFF	TGTGCCAGTAGTATAGTCAGGGGAGGGTCGTACAATGAGCAGTTCTTC
many	TRBJ2-5	NA	TRBV6-1	CASSTETQYF	TGTGCCAGCAGTACCGAGACCCAGTACTTC
many	TRBJ1-4	NA	TRBV20-1	CGQLATNEKLFF	TGCGGTCAGCTTGCAACTAATGAAAAACTGTTTTTT
NA	TRBJ2-3	NA	TRBV3-1	CASGSLGDTQYF	TGTGCCAGCGGCTCTCTAGGAGATACGCAGTATTTT
NA	TRBJ2-1	NA	TRBV11-2	CASSLGDPQFF	TGTGCCAGCAGCTTAGGGGACCCGCAGTTCTTC
NA	TRBJ2-7	TRBD2	TRBV9	CASSNPDGASGRPHEQYF	TGTGCCAGCAGCAACCCAGACGGGGCTAGCGGGAGGCCCCACGAGCAGTACTTC
many	TRBJ2-3	TRBD2	TRBV2	CASTRQGTSGRAATDTQYF	TGTGCCAGCACCCGACAGGGGACTAGCGGGAGGGCCGCCACAGATACGCAGTATTTT
many	TRBJ2-3	TRBD1	TRBV5-1	CASSTGQGTDTQYF	TGCGCCAGCAGCACCGGACAGGGCACAGATACGCAGTATTTT
many	TRBJ2-1	NA	TRBV6-5	CASSYQGSGYNEQFF	TGTGCCAGCAGTTACCAAGGCAGTGGATACAATGAGCAGTTCTTC
many	TRBJ2-7	NA	TRBV20-1	CSAILYSEQYF	TGCAGTGCTATCCTCTATAGCGAGCAGTACTTC
many	TRBJ1-6	NA	TRBV10-3	CAISEIGYNSPLHF	TGTGCCATCAGTGAGATAGGGTATAATTCACCCCTCCACTTT
many	TRBJ2-7	TRBD2	TRBV19	CASSMLTSGKVEQYF	TGTGCCAGTAGTATGTTAACTAGCGGGAAGGTCGAGCAGTACTTC
many	TRBJ1-2	NA	TRBV4-2	CASSQAGTEYGYTF	TGTGCCAGCAGCCAAGCGGGGACTGAGTATGGCTACACCTTC
many	TRBJ1-5	NA	TRBV30	CAWSVGRQPQHF	TGTGCCTGGAGTGTTGGACGGCAGCCCCAGCATTTT
few	TRBJ2-7	TRBD1	TRBV18	CASSLDRVSYGQYF	TGTGCCAGCTCGCTCGACAGGGTATCCTACGGGCAGTACTTC
many	TRBJ2-7	NA	TRBV29-1	CSVDEGLANEQYF	TGCAGCGTTGATGAAGGGCTAGCGAACGAGCAGTACTTC
many	TRBJ2-1	TRBD1	TRBV19	CASSSQGTGRYNEQFF	TGTGCCAGTAGCTCCCAGGGGACAGGACGTTACAATGAGCAGTTCTTC
many	TRBJ2-3	NA	TRBV9	CASSVGTTDTQYF	TGTGCCAGCAGCGTAGGAACCACAGATACGCAGTATTTT
many	TRBJ1-2	NA	TRBV9	CASSVEAGAYGYTF	TGTGCCAGCAGCGTAGAAGCGGGGGCGTATGGCTACACCTTC
NA	TRBJ2-1	TRBD2	TRBV7-9	CASSLLRAGGSCNEQFF	TGTGCCAGCAGCTTGTTGAGGGCGGGAGGCTCCTGCAATGAGCAGTTCTTC
many	TRBJ2-3	TRBD1	TRBV12-3/TRBV12-4	CASSRTGARTDTQYF	TGTGCCAGCAGCCGTACAGGGGCCCGCACAGATACGCAGTATTTT
NA	TRBJ2-5	TRBD2	TRBV20-1	CSARSASGRFETQYF	TGCAGTGCTAGGTCAGCTAGCGGGAGGTTTGAGACCCAGTACTTC
many	TRBJ2-2	NA	TRBV10-3	CAISRAGSDTGELFF	TGTGCCATCAGCCGAGCAGGGTCGGACACCGGGGAGCTGTTTTTT
many	TRBJ1-3	NA	TRBV6-6	CASSYTGAGNTIYF	TGTGCCAGCAGTTACACCGGGGCCGGAAACACCATATATTTT
NA	TRBJ2-4	TRBD1	TRBV4-1	CASSPPPGGVGNIQYF	TGCGCCAGCAGCCCTCCGCCAGGGGGCGTTGGGAACATTCAGTACTTC
few	TRBJ2-1	NA	TRBV6-6	CASSYSAGVNGQFF	TGTGCCAGCAGTTACTCGGCAGGGGTGAATGGGCAGTTCTTC
many	TRBJ2-3	NA	TRBV5-5	CASSLLPFASTDTQYF	TGTGCCAGCAGCTTGCTACCGTTCGCTAGCACAGATACGCAGTATTTT
NA	TRBJ2-7	NA	TRBV15	CATSRDRYGQYF	TGTGCCACCAGCAGAGATAGATACGGGCAGTACTTC